The rows below give T cell receptor beta chains drawn from one sample of a study of blood T cell repertoires in COVID-19. Profiling relied on immunoSEQ multiplex PCR, and the TCRdb table lists in-frame clones only, not all of them. The repertoire holds 130,000 to 150,000 clones, more than 60% seen once, with 13% in the top ten. The sequenced sample was peripheral blood. The receptors were gathered from an elderly man with acute or convalescent COVID-19. The CDR3 runs from the conserved cysteine through the conserved F or W. The D gene is left open where the match is weak. Size tells how often a clone was seen (once, few, many) or the class of an expanded clone, and some rows leave it out.

size	D	V	J	CDR3	DNA
few	-	TRBV10-3	TRBJ1-1	CAIRGDTNTEAFF	TGTGCCATCCGAGGGGACACGAACACTGAAGCTTTCTTT
-	-	TRBV6-5	TRBJ2-6	CASSYADIAGANVLTF	TGTGCCAGCAGTTACGCGGACATAGCCGGGGCCAACGTCCTGACTTTC
-	TRBD1	TRBV19	TRBJ1-2	CASSTQDRPRLGYTF	TGTGCCAGTAGTACCCAGGACAGGCCTCGATTGGGCTACACCTTC
once	-	TRBV6-5	TRBJ2-5	CASCRGTKETQYF	TGTGCCAGCTGTCGGGGGACCAAAGAGACCCAGTACTTC
-	-	TRBV5-5	TRBJ2-3	CASSFGLDTQYF	TGTGCCAGCAGCTTCGGTCTAGATACGCAGTATTTT
few	-	TRBV7-6	TRBJ1-3	CASSLESGSGNTIYF	TGTGCCAGCAGCTTAGAGTCAGGGTCTGGAAACACCATATATTTT
-	TRBD2	TRBV19	TRBJ2-7	CASSLSGLAVDEQYF	TGTGCCAGTAGTCTCTCGGGACTAGCGGTCGACGAGCAGTACTTC
-	TRBD2	TRBV7-2	TRBJ2-1	CASSLMTSGNNEQFF	TGTGCCAGCAGCCTCATGACTAGCGGAAACAATGAGCAGTTCTTC
-	TRBD1	TRBV6-5	TRBJ1-2	CASSEGTGNYGYTF	TGTGCCAGCAGCGAGGGGACAGGGAACTATGGCTACACCTTC
few	TRBD1	TRBV18	TRBJ1-5	CASSPDRGQGQPQHF	TGTGCCAGCTCGCCAGACAGGGGGCAGGGTCAGCCCCAGCATTTT
-	TRBD2	TRBV25-1	TRBJ2-2	CASRGLAGFTGELFF	TGTGCCAGCAGGGGACTAGCGGGGTTTACCGGGGAGCTGTTTTTT
-	TRBD2	TRBV5-1	TRBJ2-1	CASDQGGLTSGSRYNEQFF	TGCGCCAGCGATCAGGGGGGGCTAACTAGCGGGTCCAGGTACAATGAGCAGTTCTTC
-	-	TRBV7-6	TRBJ2-5	CASSLHPAVGETQYF	TGTGCCAGCAGCTTACACCCAGCGGTGGGAGAGACCCAGTACTTC
-	-	TRBV21-1	TRBJ1-6	CATLGTDYYNSPLHF	TGTGCCACGTTGGGGACAGATTATTATAATTCACCCCTCCACTTT
-	TRBD1	TRBV7-2	TRBJ2-3	CASSLRGQGGSDTQYF	TGTGCCAGCAGCTTAAGGGGACAGGGTGGTTCAGATACGCAGTATTTT
few	TRBD1	TRBV7-8	TRBJ1-2	CASSPRTGEYGYTF	TGTGCCAGCAGCCCCCGGACAGGGGAATATGGCTACACCTTC
few	-	TRBV9	TRBJ1-1	CASSVAGSINTEAFF	TGTGCCAGCAGCGTAGCTGGTAGCATCAACACTGAAGCTTTCTTT
-	-	TRBV4-3	TRBJ1-6	CASSLLLGGNSPLHF	TGCGCCAGCAGCCTCTTGTTAGGCGGCAATTCACCCCTCCACTTT
-	-	TRBV19	TRBJ2-1	CASSRPLQSSYNEQFF	TGTGCCAGTAGTAGGCCCCTACAGAGCTCCTACAATGAGCAGTTCTTC
-	-	TRBV3-1/TRBV3-2	TRBJ1-4	CASSQSPVEKLFF	TGTGCCAGCAGCCAAAGCCCCGTGGAAAAACTGTTTTTT
-	-	TRBV3-1/TRBV3-2	TRBJ1-2	CASSLTVNYGYTF	TGTGCCAGCAGCCTTACAGTGAACTATGGCTACACCTTC
-	-	TRBV2	TRBJ1-5	CASSVPGGNTNQPQHF	TGTGCCAGCAGTGTCCCCGGAGGGAATACCAATCAGCCCCAGCATTTT
-	TRBD1	TRBV28	TRBJ1-5	CASTRQGNQPQHF	TGTGCCAGCACCAGACAGGGAAATCAGCCCCAGCATTTT
-	TRBD1	TRBV24-1	TRBJ1-2	CATSGAGQVYGYTF	TGTGCCACCAGTGGGGCGGGACAGGTTTATGGCTACACCTTC
-	-	TRBV7-9	TRBJ1-5	CASRDSYSNQPQHF	TGTGCCAGCCGAGACAGTTATAGCAATCAGCCCCAGCATTTT
once	TRBD1	TRBV19	TRBJ1-2	CASSYRGADYGYTF	TGTGCCAGTAGTTACAGGGGCGCAGACTATGGCTACACCTTC
-	-	TRBV2	TRBJ2-5	CASSEVTNWETQYF	TGTGCCAGCAGTGAAGTGACAAATTGGGAGACCCAGTACTTC
once	-	TRBV19	TRBJ2-2	CASSSPAGTNTGELFF	TGTGCCAGTAGTTCCCCGGCAGGGACGAACACCGGGGAGCTGTTTTTT
-	TRBD1	TRBV15	TRBJ2-1	CATSRDGQGAPNEQFF	TGTGCCACCAGCAGAGACGGGCAGGGGGCCCCAAATGAGCAGTTCTTC
few	TRBD1	TRBV3-1/TRBV3-2	TRBJ2-7	CASSVGTGSLEQYF	TGTGCCAGCAGCGTCGGGACAGGGTCCCTCGAGCAGTACTTC
-	-	TRBV7-6	TRBJ1-5	CASSPRTGGNQPQHF	TGTGCCAGCAGCCCCCGTACGGGGGGCAATCAGCCCCAGCATTTT
few	TRBD1	TRBV7-2	TRBJ1-6	CASSLRQGYNSPLHF	TGTGCCAGCAGCTTACGACAGGGCTATAATTCACCCCTCCACTTT
-	-	TRBV7-8	TRBJ1-3	CASSRTSLGNTIYF	TGTGCCAGCAGCAGGACAAGTCTTGGAAACACCATATATTTT
many	-	TRBV2	TRBJ2-5	CASTLRRDQETQYF	TGTGCCAGCACCCTCAGGCGGGATCAAGAGACCCAGTACTTC
-	TRBD1	TRBV19	TRBJ1-1	CASSTDSRTGGLNTEAFF	TGTGCCAGTAGTACCGATTCTCGGACAGGGGGCCTGAACACTGAAGCTTTCTTT